These 23 T cell receptor beta chains originate from one sample sequenced in a study of identical twins. TCRdb re-analysed the 5' RACE reads in MiXCR, keeping a single row per CDR3 protein. The sample shows approximately 490,000 distinct CDR3 sequences, approximately 20% of them seen only once. The data also belong to a second study, concerning yellow fever vaccine responses in identical twins.

Sequenced input: CD4+ T cells sorted from blood. The receptors originated from a woman under 30 in good health.

This chain links TRBV5-1 with TRBJ2-7, with TRBD2 matching over 9 bases. This CDR3 contains 17 residues. Germline CDR1 and CDR2: SGHRS and YFSETQ. V lost 4 bases to trimming and J lost 0 bases; unmatched junction nucleotides: 11. The CDR3 spells CASSPAPTSGASYEQYF. The CDR3 coding sequence is TGCGCCAGCAGCCCAGCACCGACTAGCGGAGCCTCCTACGAGCAGTACTTC.

This clonotype was seen a handful of times. The chain recombines TRBV12-3 or TRBV12-4 with TRBJ2-1; D is unclear. This CDR3 has 14 amino acids. The V end was cut by 5 bases, the J end by 5 bases, with 13 bases between. DNA of the CDR3: TGTGCCAGCAGTCTACAGCAACGTAACAATGAGCAGTTCTTC. Translation: CASSLQQRNNEQFF.

This clonotype was detected a few times. The chain uses TRBV3-1 and TRBJ1-4; tentatively, D is TRBD1 (6 bases). V was shortened by 0 bases and J by 3 bases, with 11 bases between the two germline ends. Per the germline V gene, CDR1 is LGHDT and CDR2 is YNNKEL (reference sequence). This CDR3 has 16 residues. Here the CDR3 DNA reads TGTGCCAGCAGCCAAGAAAACAGGGCTGCTAATGAAAAACTGTTTTTT. Amino acid sequence: CASSQENRAANEKLFF.

The chain couples TRBV5-1 to TRBJ2-1, with 9 positions matching TRBD2. Trimming cost V 4 bases and J 4 bases; bases outside gene matches: 6. CDR1 is SGHRS, CDR2 YFSETQ, per germline. The CDR3 contains 15 residues. CDR3 amino acids: CASSRRTSDYNEQFF. The DNA of the CDR3 is TGCGCCAGCAGCCGAAGGACTAGCGATTACAATGAGCAGTTCTTC.

The rearrangement joins TRBV5-1 to TRBJ2-6; 8 nucleotides line up with TRBD1. This CDR3 is 17 amino acids long. V shed 0 bases, J shed 1 base, and the junction held 3 bases outside the gene matches. Germline CDR1 SGHRS, CDR2 YFSETQ. CDR3 sequence: CASSLEGQGSGANVLTF. For the CDR3, the DNA is TGCGCCAGCAGCTTGGAAGGACAGGGATCTGGGGCCAACGTCCTGACTTTC.

The chain employs TRBV6-6 and TRBJ2-7, with unresolved D. Trimming stripped 6 bases from V and 2 bases from J, with 11 bases between. In germline, CDR1 is MNHNY, CDR2 SVGAGI (reference sequence). The CDR3 length is 13 residues. CDR3 nucleotides: TGTGCCAGCAGAGAGACACAAGCCTACGAGCAGTACTTC. The encoded protein is CASRETQAYEQYF.

The CDR3 DNA sequence: TGTGCCAGCAGCTTTGTGACTAGCGGTATCCAGTTCTTC. This encodes CASSFVTSGIQFF. The chain joins TRBV7-9 to TRBJ2-1, with 9 positions matching TRBD2. The CDR3 totals 13 residues. Germline V gene lookup returns CDR1 SEHNR and CDR2 FQNEAQ (reference sequence). J lost 13 bases, V lost 3 bases, and 7 bases had no gene match.

V usage is TRBV5-1 and J usage is TRBJ2-7; 8 bases agree with TRBD2. V dropped 0 bases and J dropped 8; count of bases not matched to a gene: 7. This CDR3 contains 14 residues. Germline V gene data show CDR1 as SGHRS and CDR2 as YFSETQ. CDR3: CASSLAGRETKQYF. CDR3 DNA: TGCGCCAGCAGCTTGGCCGGGAGGGAAACGAAGCAGTACTTC.

The sample holds a few counts of this clonotype. The V call is TRBV4-2, the J call TRBJ2-3, with no clear D. Trimming stripped 2 bases from V and 0 bases from J, with 9 bases between. Germline V gives CDR1 LGHNA, CDR2 YNFKEQ. The CDR3 contains 15 residues. CDR3 protein: CASSQPGLSTDTQYF. The CDR3 region has the DNA TGTGCCAGCAGCCAACCGGGCCTAAGCACAGATACGCAGTATTTT.

This clonotype was recorded a few times. The V gene is TRBV29-1, the J gene TRBJ2-1; D might be TRBD1 or TRBD2, each matching 5 bases. The ends were cut back, 7 bases at V and 7 bases at J, with 17 bases in the middle. The CDR3 runs to 13 residues. CDR1 and CDR2 (germline): SQVTM, ANQGSEA. CDR3 residues: CSADSQPGNEQFF. CDR3 sequence (DNA): TGCAGCGCCGACAGCCAGCCGGGGAATGAGCAGTTCTTC.

This clonotype was detected only a few times. V is TRBV12-3 or TRBV12-4 and J is TRBJ2-3; 12 bases align to TRBD2. The ends lost 2 bases at V and 0 bases at J; junction bases unmatched: 21. The CDR3 has 23 residues. The CDR3 sequence: CASSLPASGGVFPREYSTDTQYF. CDR3 nucleotide sequence: TGTGCCAGCAGTTTACCGGCTAGCGGGGGGGTATTCCCGCGAGAATACAGCACAGATACGCAGTATTTT.

In its sample, this clonotype was seen a few times. The chain has TRBV3-1 and TRBJ2-1; D ambiguous. The CDR3 is 14 residues long. Trimming took 0 bases from V and 7 from J, leaving 10 bases between them. Germline V gene lookup returns CDR1 LGHDT and CDR2 YNNKEL (reference sequence). As DNA, the CDR3 is TGTGCCAGCAGCCAAGATCTGCCACGAAATGAGCAGTTCTTC. Protein sequence: CASSQDLPRNEQFF.

The chain couples TRBV9 to TRBJ2-3, with a weak D call TRBD1 (5 bases). Between the trimmed V and J ends, which lost 1 base and 4 bases, there was a span of 13 bases. Germline values: CDR1 SGDLS, CDR2 YYNGEE. The CDR3 covers 15 residues. The CDR3 sequence is CASSVTTQGADTQYF. The CDR3 DNA reads TGTGCCAGCAGCGTAACGACCCAGGGTGCAGATACGCAGTATTTT. Filled out from reference TRBV9 and TRBJ2-3, the complete variable domain reads DSGVTQTPKHLITATGQRVTLRCSPRSGDLSVYWYQQSLDQGLQFLIQYYNGEERAKGNILERFSAQQFPDLHSELNLSSLELGDSALYFCASSVTTQGADTQYFGPGTRLTVL.

The chain couples TRBV2 to TRBJ2-2, with D unclear. The length of the CDR3 is 13 residues. The germline gives CDR1 SNHLY, CDR2 FYNNEI. With 5 bases removed from V and 2 bases from J, the gap between germline ends came to 6 bases. The CDR3 here is CASSIRNTGELFF. The DNA of the CDR3 is TGTGCCAGCAGTATAAGAAACACCGGGGAGCTGTTTTTT.

In nucleotides, the CDR3 is TGTGCCACACAGGACCAGCGGGAGAACACCGGGGAGCTGTTTTTT. This gives the protein CATQDQRENTGELFF. This chain connects TRBV10-3 to TRBJ2-2; 7 nucleotides align to TRBD2. This CDR3 spans 15 amino acids. V was pared by 10 bases and J by 1 base, with 9 bases of the junction left unmatched. CDR1 and CDR2 from the germline V gene are ENHRY and SYGVKD.

This clonotype has more than one count but fewer than ten. The chain carries TRBV24-1 and TRBJ2-1; D assignment may be TRBD1 or TRBD2 (6 bases each). The CDR3 runs to 15 residues. Germline V CDR1 and CDR2: KGHDR, SFDVKD. V was clipped by 5 bases and J by 6 bases, with 16 bases between them. The CDR3 loop reads CATSGRGRESNEQFF. DNA of the CDR3: TGTGCCACCAGTGGCCGGGGGCGAGAGAGCAATGAGCAGTTCTTC.

The chain uses TRBV12-3 or TRBV12-4 and TRBJ2-3; TRBD1 matches 9 bases. Unmatched junction bases numbered 6, after V lost 3 bases and J lost 2 bases. The CDR3 is 16 amino acids. Written as DNA, the CDR3 is TGTGCCAGCAGTTTCGGACAGGGGAAGATCACAGATACGCAGTATTTT. This gives the protein CASSFGQGKITDTQYF.

The rearrangement uses TRBV9 and TRBJ2-7, with TRBD1 as a possible D gene (6 bases). Germline assignment: CDR1 SGDLS and CDR2 YYNGEE. CDR3 length: 14 residues. V was clipped by 2 bases and J by 2 bases, with 11 bases between them. CDR3 coding DNA: TGTGCCAGCAGCGTCGGACAGAAAACCTACGAGCAGTACTTC. Encoded protein: CASSVGQKTYEQYF.

V and J are TRBV11-2 and TRBJ2-3, with 7 bases that match TRBD1. This CDR3 region has 15 residues. The V gene's germline CDR1 is SGHAT and CDR2 FQNNGV. Trimming removed 0 bases from V and 6 bases from J; junction bases left unmatched: 6. Here the CDR3 reads CASSLDRGLYDTQYF. The CDR3 nucleotides are TGTGCCAGCAGCTTAGATAGGGGGCTTTACGATACGCAGTATTTT.

The chain recombines TRBV20-1 with TRBJ1-5; D gene ambiguous. The V gene's germline CDR1 is DFQATT and CDR2 SNEGSKA (reference sequence). The CDR3 loop spans 13 amino acids. This CDR3 is CSALGLSNQPQHF. DNA for the CDR3: TGCAGCGCGCTAGGCCTTAGCAATCAGCCCCAGCATTTT.

V is TRBV20-1 and J is TRBJ2-4; 7 bases are shared with TRBD2. This CDR3 region has 15 residues. Germline CDR1 is DFQATT and CDR2 is SNEGSKA (reference sequence). After removal of 0 bases from V and 1 base from J, the junction contained 3 bases not matched to a gene. In DNA, the CDR3 is TGCAGTGCTAGAGATTGGGGAGGGGCCAAAAACATTCAGTACTTC. As protein: CSARDWGGAKNIQYF.

This clonotype appeared once. The gene calls are TRBV12-3 or TRBV12-4 and TRBJ2-1, with D perhaps TRBD2 (6 bases). The CDR3 runs to 15 residues. The germline V and J ends were trimmed by 3 bases and 0 bases, with 9 bases remaining between them. CDR3 protein: CASSFASASYNEQFF. CDR3 bases: TGTGCCAGCAGTTTTGCTAGCGCCTCCTACAATGAGCAGTTCTTC.

V gene TRBV6-1 combines with J gene TRBJ2-7, with 9 bases identical to TRBD2. The germline V gene has CDR1 MNHNS and CDR2 SASEGT. With 9 bases clipped from V and 6 bases from J, the junction kept 9 bases outside the gene matches. The CDR3 contains 13 residues. In nucleotides, the CDR3 is TGTGCCAGTGGGACTAGCACCCGTTCCGAGCAGTACTTC. Its translation: CASGTSTRSEQYF.